This T cell receptor (beta chain) was sequenced for a study of blood T cell repertoires in COVID-19. On the study more broadly: The United States, Italy and Spain provided the acute and convalescent COVID-19 samples. T cells, B-cell-depleted T cells, or PBMCs supplied cDNA or gDNA.

Authors' processing steps: Using reference gene primer amplification, nucleated cell counts were estimated. Some clones are missing from TCRdb's copy, which holds only in-frame ones; the method was immunoSEQ multiplex PCR. The V and J calls and clone size are taken from that table; D and trimming were inferred from the DNA. The table records about 250,000 clones, roughly 84% of them present only once. The CDR3 consists of 12 residues. Trimming pared 8 bases from V and 7 bases from J, leaving 14 bases between. Germline lookup yields CDR1 MNHEY and CDR2 SMNVEV (reference sequence). The sequence was obtained from a man aged 45-65 years with active or convalescent COVID-19. The chain links TRBV27 to TRBJ1-1, with D possibly matching TRBD1 (5 bases). Sequencing input: peripheral blood. CDR3 coding DNA: TGTGCCAGCCACACGGGGAGGGGTGAAGCTTTCTTT. Amino acid sequence: CASHTGRGEAFF.